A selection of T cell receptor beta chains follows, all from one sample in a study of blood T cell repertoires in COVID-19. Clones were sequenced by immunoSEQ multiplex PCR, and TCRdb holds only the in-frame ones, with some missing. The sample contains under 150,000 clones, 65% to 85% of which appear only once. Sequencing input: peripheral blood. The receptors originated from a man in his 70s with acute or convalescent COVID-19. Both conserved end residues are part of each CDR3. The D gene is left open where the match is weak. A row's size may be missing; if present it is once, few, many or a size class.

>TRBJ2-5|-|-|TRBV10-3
CAISPLAAETQYF
TGTGCCATCAGCCCACTAGCTGCCGAGACCCAGTACTTC
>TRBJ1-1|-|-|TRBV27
CASSFGYLATNTEAFF
TGTGCCAGCAGTTTCGGCTACTTAGCAACGAACACTGAAGCTTTCTTT
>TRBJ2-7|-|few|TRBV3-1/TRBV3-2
CASSQDPDYEQYF
TGTGCCAGCAGCCAAGATCCAGACTACGAGCAGTACTTC
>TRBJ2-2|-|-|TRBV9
CASSVDGGHSGELFF
TGTGCCAGCAGCGTAGACGGGGGGCATAGCGGGGAGCTGTTTTTT
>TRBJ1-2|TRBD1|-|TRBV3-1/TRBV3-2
CASSQLPGQGDYGYTF
TGTGCCAGCAGCCAATTACCGGGACAGGGGGACTATGGCTACACCTTC
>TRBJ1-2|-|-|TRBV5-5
CASSLSNFVGYTF
TGTGCCAGCAGCTTGTCGAACTTCGTCGGCTACACCTTC
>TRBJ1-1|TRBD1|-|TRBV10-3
CAISLAGGNTEAFF
TGTGCCATCAGTCTCGCAGGGGGAAACACTGAAGCTTTCTTT
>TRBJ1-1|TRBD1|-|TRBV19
CASSIGAGGRTEAFF
TGTGCCAGTAGTATAGGTGCAGGGGGACGGACTGAAGCTTTCTTT
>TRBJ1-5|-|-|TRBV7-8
CASSRQALNQPQHF
TGTGCCAGCAGCCGACAGGCCTTAAATCAGCCCCAGCATTTT
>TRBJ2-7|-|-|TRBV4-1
CASSQGPSGVYFYEQYF
TGCGCCAGCAGCCAAGGCCCATCAGGGGTTTATTTCTACGAGCAGTACTTC